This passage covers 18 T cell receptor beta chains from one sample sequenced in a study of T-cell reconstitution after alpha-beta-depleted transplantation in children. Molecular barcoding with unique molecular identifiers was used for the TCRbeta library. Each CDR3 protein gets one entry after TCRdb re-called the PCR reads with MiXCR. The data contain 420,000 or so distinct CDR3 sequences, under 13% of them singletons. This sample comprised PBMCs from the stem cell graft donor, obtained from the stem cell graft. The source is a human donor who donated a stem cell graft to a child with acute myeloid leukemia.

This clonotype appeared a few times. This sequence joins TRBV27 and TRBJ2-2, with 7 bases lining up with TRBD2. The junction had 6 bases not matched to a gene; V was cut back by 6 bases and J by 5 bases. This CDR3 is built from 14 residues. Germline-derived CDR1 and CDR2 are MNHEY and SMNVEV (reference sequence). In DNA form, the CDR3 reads TGTGCCAGCAGGGGAGGGCCGGTAACCGGGGAGCTGTTTTTT. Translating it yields CASRGGPVTGELFF.

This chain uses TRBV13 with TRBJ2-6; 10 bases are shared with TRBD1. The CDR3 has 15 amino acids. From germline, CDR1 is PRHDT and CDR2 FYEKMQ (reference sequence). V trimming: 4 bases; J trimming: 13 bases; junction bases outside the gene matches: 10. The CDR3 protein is CASSSRDRGPLVLTF. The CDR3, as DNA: TGTGCCAGCAGCTCCCGGGACAGGGGCCCGTTAGTCCTGACTTTC.

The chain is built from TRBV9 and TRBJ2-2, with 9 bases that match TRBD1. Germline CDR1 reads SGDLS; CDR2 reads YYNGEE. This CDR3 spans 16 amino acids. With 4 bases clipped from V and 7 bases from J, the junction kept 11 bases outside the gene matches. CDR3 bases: TGTGCCAGCAGCCCCGCCCCGGGACAGGGAGGCGGGGAGCTGTTTTTT. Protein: CASSPAPGQGGGELFF.

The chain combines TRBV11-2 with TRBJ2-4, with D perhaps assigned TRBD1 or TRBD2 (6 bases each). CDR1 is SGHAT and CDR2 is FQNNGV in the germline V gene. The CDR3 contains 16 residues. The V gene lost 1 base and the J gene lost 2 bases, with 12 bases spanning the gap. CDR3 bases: TGTGCCAGCAGCTTAGCTTTAGGGGGGACCAAAAACATTCAGTACTTC. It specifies CASSLALGGTKNIQYF.

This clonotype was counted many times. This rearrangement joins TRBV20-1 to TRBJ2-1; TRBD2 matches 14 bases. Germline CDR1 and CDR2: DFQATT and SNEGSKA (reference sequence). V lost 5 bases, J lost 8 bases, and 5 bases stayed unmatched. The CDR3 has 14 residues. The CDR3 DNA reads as TGCAGTGCTGGGACTAGCGGGAGTGGCGATGAGCAGTTCTTC. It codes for CSAGTSGSGDEQFF.

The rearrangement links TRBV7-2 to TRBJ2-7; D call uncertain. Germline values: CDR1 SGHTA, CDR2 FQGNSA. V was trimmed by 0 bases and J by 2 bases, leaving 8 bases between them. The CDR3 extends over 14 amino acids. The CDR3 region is CASSLAELPYEQYF. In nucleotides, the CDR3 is TGTGCCAGCAGCTTAGCGGAACTGCCCTACGAGCAGTACTTC. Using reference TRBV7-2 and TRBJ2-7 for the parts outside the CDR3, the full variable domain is GAGVSQSPSNKVTEKGKDVELRCDPISGHTALYWYRQSLGQGLEFLIYFQGNSAPDKSGLPSDRFSAERTGGSVSTLTIQRTQQEDSAVYLCASSLAELPYEQYFGPGTRLTVT.

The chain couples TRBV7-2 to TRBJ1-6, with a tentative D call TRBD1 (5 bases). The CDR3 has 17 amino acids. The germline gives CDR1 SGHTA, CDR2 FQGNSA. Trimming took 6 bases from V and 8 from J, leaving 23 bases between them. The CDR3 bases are TGTGCCAGCAGTATCATCCCTCCGACAGCGACCGATTCACCCCTCCACTTT. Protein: CASSIIPPTATDSPLHF.

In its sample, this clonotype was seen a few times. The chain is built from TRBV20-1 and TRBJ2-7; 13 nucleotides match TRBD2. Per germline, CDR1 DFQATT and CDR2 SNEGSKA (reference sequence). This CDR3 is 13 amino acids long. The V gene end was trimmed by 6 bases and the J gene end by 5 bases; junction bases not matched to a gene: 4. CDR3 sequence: CSARLAGGHEQYF. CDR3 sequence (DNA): TGCAGTGCAAGACTAGCGGGAGGCCACGAGCAGTACTTC.

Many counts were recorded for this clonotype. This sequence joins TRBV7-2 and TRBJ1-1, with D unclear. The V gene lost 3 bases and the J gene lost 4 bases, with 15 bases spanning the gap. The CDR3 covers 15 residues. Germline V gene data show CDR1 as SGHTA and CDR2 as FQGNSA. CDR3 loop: CASSFPGNLGTEAFF. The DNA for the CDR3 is TGTGCCAGCAGCTTTCCGGGGAACTTGGGCACTGAAGCTTTCTTT.

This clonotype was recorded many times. The CDR3 nucleotides are TGCAGTGCGCCGCCGGGACTAGCGAATGGTGAGCAGTTCTTC. It specifies CSAPPGLANGEQFF. The rearrangement joins TRBV20-1 to TRBJ2-1; TRBD2 aligns across 10 bases. Germline V gene data show CDR1 as DFQATT and CDR2 as SNEGSKA (reference sequence). The CDR3 covers 14 residues. V shed 6 bases and J 9 bases; nucleotides not matched to a gene: 11.

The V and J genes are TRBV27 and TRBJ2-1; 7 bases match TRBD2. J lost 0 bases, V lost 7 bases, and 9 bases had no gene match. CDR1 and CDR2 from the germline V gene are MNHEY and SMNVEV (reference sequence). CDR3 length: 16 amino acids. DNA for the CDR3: TGTGCCAGCACCCGTAGTGGGGGGGGCTCCTACAATGAGCAGTTCTTC. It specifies CASTRSGGGSYNEQFF.

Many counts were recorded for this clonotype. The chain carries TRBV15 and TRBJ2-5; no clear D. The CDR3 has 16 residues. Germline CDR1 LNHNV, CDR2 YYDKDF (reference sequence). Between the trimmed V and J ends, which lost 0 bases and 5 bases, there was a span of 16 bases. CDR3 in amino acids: CATSRDVAEGWETQYF. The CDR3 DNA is TGTGCCACCAGCAGAGATGTGGCGGAAGGGTGGGAGACCCAGTACTTC.

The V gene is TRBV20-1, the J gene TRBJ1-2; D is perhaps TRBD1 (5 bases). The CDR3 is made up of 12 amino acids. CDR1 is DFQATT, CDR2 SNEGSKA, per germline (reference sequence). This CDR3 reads CSGVADTGSYTF. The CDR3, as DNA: TGCAGCGGGGTAGCGGACACCGGAAGCTACACCTTC.

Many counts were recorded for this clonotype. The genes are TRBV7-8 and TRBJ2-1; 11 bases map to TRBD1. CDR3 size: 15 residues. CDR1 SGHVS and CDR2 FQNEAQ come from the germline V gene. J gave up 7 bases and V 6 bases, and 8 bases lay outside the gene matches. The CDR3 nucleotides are TGTGCCAGCAGTTCATGGACAGGGGGCTTAAATGAGCAGTTCTTC. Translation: CASSSWTGGLNEQFF. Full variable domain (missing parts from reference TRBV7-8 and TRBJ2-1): GAGVSQSPRYKVAKRGQDVALRCDPISGHVSLFWYQQALGQGPEFLTYFQNEAQLDKSGLPSDRFFAERPEGSVSTLKIQRTQQEDSAVYLCASSSWTGGLNEQFFGPGTRLTVL.

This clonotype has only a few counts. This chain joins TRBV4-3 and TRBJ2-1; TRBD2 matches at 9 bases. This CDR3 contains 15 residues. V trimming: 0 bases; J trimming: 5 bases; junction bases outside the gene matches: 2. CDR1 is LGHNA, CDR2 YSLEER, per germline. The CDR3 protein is CASSQDLAGNNEQFF. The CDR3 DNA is TGCGCCAGCAGCCAAGACCTAGCGGGGAACAATGAGCAGTTCTTC.

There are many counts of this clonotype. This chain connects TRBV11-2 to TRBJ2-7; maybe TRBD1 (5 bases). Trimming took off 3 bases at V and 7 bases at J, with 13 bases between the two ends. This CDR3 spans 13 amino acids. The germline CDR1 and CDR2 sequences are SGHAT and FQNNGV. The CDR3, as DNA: TGTGCCAGCAGCTTTTCCAGGGATGCAGAGCAGTACGTC. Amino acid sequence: CASSFSRDAEQYV.

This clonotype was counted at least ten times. DNA for the CDR3: TGCAGTGCTAGGGGCCCTCGGAGAGACGGACTGTTTTTT. Amino acids: CSARGPRRDGLFF. The chain uses TRBV20-1 and TRBJ1-4; D ambiguous. The germline gives CDR1 DFQATT, CDR2 SNEGSKA (reference sequence). This CDR3 is built from 13 residues. Trimming shortened V by 3 bases and J by 13 bases, and 18 bases separated the two germline ends.

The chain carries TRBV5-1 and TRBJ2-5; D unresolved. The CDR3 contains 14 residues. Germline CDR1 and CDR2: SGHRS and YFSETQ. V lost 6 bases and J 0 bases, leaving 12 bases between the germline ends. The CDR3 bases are TGCGCCAGCAACCACGGGCACGACCAAGAGACCCAGTACTTC. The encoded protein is CASNHGHDQETQYF.